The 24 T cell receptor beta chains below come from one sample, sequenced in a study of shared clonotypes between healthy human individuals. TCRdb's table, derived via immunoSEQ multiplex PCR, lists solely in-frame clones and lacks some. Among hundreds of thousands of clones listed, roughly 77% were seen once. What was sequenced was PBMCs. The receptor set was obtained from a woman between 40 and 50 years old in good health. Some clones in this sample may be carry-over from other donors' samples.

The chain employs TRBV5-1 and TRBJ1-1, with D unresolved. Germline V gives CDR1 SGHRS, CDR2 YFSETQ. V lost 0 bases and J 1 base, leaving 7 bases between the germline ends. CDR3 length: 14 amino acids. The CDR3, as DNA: TGCGCCAGCAGCTTGGGGTATGCGAACACTGAAGCTTTCTTT. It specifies CASSLGYANTEAFF.

The CDR3 nucleotides are TGCGCCAGCAGCCGAGGGGGCCTGGAGACCCAGTACTTC. It encodes CASSRGGLETQYF. The chain employs TRBV4-1 and TRBJ2-5; TRBD1 matches 7 bases. CDR1 MGHRA and CDR2 YSYEKL come from the germline V gene. CDR3 length: 13 amino acids. Trimming removed 4 bases from V and 5 bases from J; junction bases left unmatched: 4.

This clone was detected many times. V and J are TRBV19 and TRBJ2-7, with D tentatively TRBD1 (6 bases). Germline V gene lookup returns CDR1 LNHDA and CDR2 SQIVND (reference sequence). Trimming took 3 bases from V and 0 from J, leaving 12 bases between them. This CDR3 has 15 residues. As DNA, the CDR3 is TGTGCCAGTAGTATCAGGGGAATTTACTCCTACGAGCAGTACTTC. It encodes CASSIRGIYSYEQYF. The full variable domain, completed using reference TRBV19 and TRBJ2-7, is DGGITQSPKYLFRKEGQNVTLSCEQNLNHDAMYWYRQDPGQGLRLIYYSQIVNDFQKGDIAEGYSVSREKKESFPLTVTSAQKNPTAFYLCASSIRGIYSYEQYFGPGTRLTVT.

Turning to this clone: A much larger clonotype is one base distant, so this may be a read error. The chain's CDR3 is CARVYEQYF. Written as DNA, the CDR3 is TGTGCCAGGGTCTACGAGCAGTACTTC. The chain combines TRBV27 with TRBJ2-7; D is undetermined. The CDR3 has 9 residues. Germline V CDR1 and CDR2: MNHEY, SMNVEV (reference sequence). With 9 bases removed from V and 3 bases from J, the gap between germline ends came to 3 bases.

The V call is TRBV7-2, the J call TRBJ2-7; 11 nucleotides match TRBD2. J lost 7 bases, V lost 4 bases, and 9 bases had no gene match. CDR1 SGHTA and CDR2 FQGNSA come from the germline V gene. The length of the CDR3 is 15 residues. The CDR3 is CASSSSGRPGGEQYF. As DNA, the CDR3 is TGTGCCAGCAGCTCTAGCGGGAGGCCCGGGGGGGAGCAGTACTTC.

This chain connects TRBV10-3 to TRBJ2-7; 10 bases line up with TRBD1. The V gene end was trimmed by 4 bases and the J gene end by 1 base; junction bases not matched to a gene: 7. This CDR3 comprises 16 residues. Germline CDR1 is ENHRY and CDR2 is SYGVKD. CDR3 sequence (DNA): TGTGCCATCAGTGTTTCGGGACAGGGGCTGTCCTACGAGCAGTACTTC. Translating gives CAISVSGQGLSYEQYF.

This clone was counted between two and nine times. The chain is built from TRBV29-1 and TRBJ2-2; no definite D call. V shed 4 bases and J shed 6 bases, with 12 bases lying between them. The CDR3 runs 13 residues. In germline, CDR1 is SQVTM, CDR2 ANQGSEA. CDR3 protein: CSVATIAAGELFF. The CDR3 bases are TGCAGCGTTGCGACGATCGCGGCCGGGGAGCTGTTTTTT.

The CDR3 is CASSLGEGALEETQYF. The CDR3 bases are TGTGCCAGCAGTTTAGGAGAGGGGGCGCTTGAAGAGACCCAGTACTTC. This chain uses TRBV27 with TRBJ2-5; 7 bases are a match to TRBD1. The junction had 9 bases not matched to a gene; V was cut back by 2 bases and J by 3 bases. CDR1 and CDR2 from the germline V gene are MNHEY and SMNVEV (reference sequence). The CDR3 length is 16 residues.

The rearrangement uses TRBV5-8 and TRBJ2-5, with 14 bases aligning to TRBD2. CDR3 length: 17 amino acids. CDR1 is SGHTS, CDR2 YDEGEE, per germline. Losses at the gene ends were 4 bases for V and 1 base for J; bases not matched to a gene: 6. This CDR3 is CASSLGLAGVIQETQYF. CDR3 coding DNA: TGTGCCAGCAGCCTGGGACTAGCGGGAGTGATCCAAGAGACCCAGTACTTC. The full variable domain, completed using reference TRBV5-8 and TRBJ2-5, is EAGVTQSPTHLIKTRGQQATLRCSPISGHTSVYWYQQALGLGLQFLLWYDEGEERNRGNFPPRFSGRQFPNYSSELNVNALELEDSALYLCASSLGLAGVIQETQYFGPGTRLLVL.

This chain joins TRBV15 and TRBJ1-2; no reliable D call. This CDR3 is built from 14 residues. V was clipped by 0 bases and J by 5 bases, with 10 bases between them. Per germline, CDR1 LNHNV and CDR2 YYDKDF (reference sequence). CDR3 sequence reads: CATSRDRATYGYTF. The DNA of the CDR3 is TGTGCCACCAGCAGAGATCGGGCTACGTATGGCTACACCTTC.

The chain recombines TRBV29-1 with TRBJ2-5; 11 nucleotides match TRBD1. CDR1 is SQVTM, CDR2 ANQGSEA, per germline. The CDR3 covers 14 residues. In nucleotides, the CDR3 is TGCAGTAGCCGGGACAGGGGGTTCGGGGAGACCCAGTACTTC. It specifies CSSRDRGFGETQYF.

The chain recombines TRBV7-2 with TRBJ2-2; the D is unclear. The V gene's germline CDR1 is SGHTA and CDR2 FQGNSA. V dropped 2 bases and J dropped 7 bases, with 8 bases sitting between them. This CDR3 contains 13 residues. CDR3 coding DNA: TGTGCCAGCAGCTTAATAGGTGGCGGGGAGCTGTTTTTT. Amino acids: CASSLIGGGELFF.

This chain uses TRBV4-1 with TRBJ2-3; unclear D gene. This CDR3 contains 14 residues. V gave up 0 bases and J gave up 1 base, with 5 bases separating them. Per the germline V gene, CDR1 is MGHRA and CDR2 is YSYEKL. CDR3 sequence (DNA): TGCGCCAGCAGCCAAGATCAACGCACAGATACGCAGTATTTT. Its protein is CASSQDQRTDTQYF.

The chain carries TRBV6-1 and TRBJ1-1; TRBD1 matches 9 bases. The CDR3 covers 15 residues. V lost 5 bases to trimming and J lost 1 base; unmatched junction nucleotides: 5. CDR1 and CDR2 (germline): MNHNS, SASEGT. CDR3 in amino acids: CASSRTGAGNTEAFF. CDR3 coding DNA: TGTGCCAGCAGTAGGACAGGGGCCGGGAACACTGAAGCTTTCTTT.

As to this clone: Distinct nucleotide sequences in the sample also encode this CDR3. The CDR3 bases are TGTGCCAGCTCACCAACTAGCGGGAGTACAGATACGCAGTATTTT. Amino acid sequence: CASSPTSGSTDTQYF. The rearrangement links TRBV18 to TRBJ2-3, with 11 bases that match TRBD2. The length of the CDR3 is 15 residues. V lost 2 bases and J lost 3; bases outside the gene matches: 1. CDR1 and CDR2 from the germline V gene are KGHSH and LQKENI.

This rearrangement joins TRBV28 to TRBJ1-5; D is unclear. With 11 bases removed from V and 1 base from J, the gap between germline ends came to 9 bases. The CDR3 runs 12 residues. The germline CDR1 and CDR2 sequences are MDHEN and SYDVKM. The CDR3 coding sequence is TGTGCCTGCGGAGCCAGCAATCAGCCCCAGCATTTT. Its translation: CACGASNQPQHF.

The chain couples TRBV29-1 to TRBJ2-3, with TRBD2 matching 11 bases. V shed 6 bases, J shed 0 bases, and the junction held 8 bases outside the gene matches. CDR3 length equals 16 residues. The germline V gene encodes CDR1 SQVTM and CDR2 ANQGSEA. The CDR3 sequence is CSVWGGLAASTDTQYF. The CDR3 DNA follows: TGCAGCGTCTGGGGGGGACTAGCGGCCAGCACAGATACGCAGTATTTT.

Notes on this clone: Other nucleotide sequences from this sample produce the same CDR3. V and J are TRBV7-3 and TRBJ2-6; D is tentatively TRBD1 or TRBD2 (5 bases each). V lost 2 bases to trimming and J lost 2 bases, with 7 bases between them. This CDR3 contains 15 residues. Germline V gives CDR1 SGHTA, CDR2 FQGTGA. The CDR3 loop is CASSLQGAGANVLTF. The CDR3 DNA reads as TGTGCCAGCAGCTTACAGGGAGCTGGGGCCAACGTCCTGACTTTC.

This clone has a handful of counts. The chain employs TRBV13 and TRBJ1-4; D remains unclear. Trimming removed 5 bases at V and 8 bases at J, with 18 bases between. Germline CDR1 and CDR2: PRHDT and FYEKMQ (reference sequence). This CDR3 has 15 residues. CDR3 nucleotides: TGTGCCAGCAGCCCACGGATACATCAATCAGAAAAACTGTTTTTT. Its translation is CASSPRIHQSEKLFF.

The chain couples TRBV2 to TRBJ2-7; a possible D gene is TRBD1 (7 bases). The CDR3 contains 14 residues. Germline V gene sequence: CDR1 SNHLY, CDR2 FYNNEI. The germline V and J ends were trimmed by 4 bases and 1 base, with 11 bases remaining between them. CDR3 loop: CASSAAGGSYEQYF. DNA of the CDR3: TGTGCCAGCAGTGCGGCAGGGGGGTCCTACGAGCAGTACTTC. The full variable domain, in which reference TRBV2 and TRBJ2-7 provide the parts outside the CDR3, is EPEVTQTPSHQVTQMGQEVILRCVPISNHLYFYWYRQILGQKVEFLVSFYNNEISEKSEIFDDQFSVERPDGSNFTLKIRSTKLEDSAMYFCASSAAGGSYEQYFGPGTRLTVT.

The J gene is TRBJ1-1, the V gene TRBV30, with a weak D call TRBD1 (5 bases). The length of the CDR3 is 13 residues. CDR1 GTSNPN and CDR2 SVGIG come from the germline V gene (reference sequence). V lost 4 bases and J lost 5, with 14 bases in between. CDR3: CAWTNQGGTEAFF. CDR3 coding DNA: TGTGCCTGGACGAACCAGGGAGGAACTGAAGCTTTCTTT.

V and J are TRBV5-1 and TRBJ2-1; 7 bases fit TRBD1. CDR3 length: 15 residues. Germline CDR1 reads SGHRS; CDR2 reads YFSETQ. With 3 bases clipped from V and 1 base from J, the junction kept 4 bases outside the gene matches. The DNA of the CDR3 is TGCGCCAGCAGCTCAGGGGGAGAGTCCTACAATGAGCAGTTCTTC. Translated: CASSSGGESYNEQFF.

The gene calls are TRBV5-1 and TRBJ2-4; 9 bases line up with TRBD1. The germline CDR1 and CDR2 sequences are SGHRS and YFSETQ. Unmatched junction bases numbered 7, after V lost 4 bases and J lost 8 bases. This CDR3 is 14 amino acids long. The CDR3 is CASSPGQGRDIQYF. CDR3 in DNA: TGCGCCAGCAGCCCTGGACAGGGGAGGGACATTCAGTACTTC.

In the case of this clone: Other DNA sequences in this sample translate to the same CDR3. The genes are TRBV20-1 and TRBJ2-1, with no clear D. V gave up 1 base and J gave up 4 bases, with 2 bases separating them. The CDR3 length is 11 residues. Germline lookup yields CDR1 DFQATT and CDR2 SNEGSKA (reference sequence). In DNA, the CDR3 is TGCAGTGCTAGAGGTTACAATGAGCAGTTCTTC. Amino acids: CSARGYNEQFF.